This TCR beta chain was sequenced during a study of CD8 T cells in ankylosing spondylitis. Study conclusions and caveats: Clones linked to disease, bearing a CD8+ phenotype, were relatively rare in peripheral blood. Seemingly distinctive of ankylosing spondylitis blood was a TCR beta motif formed by eight highly homologous variants.

A word on this clonotype: Its cognate antigen is unknown.

The germline CDR1 and CDR2 sequences are LGHDT and YNNKEL (reference sequence). The CDR3 is made up of 16 amino acids. Unmatched junction bases numbered 7, after V lost 0 bases and J lost 4 bases. TCRdb re-analysed the 5' RACE reads in MiXCR, keeping a single row per CDR3 protein. The sample gives fewer than 400,000 distinct CDR3 sequences, 6.5% to 10% of which show up once; more than 14% is in the top ten. Sequenced: blood, either unsorted or a sorted T cell fraction (not recorded which). This sequence joins TRBV3-1 and TRBJ2-7, with 9 bases that match TRBD2. This sequence was found in a male donor with ankylosing spondylitis. CDR3 nucleotides: TGTGCCAGCAGCCAAGATGGTACTAGCGGGTTGTACGAGCAGTACTTC. Amino acid sequence: CASSQDGTSGLYEQYF.